The 21 T cell receptor beta chains reported below all come from one sample, sequenced in a study of human versus mouse CDR3 diversity and MHC coevolution (dated by TCRdb to 2016 to 2017). The library was built by means of the immunoSEQ multiplex PCR assay. TCRdb carries this immuneACCESS record with in-frame sequences only. Its versions omit some clonotypes, under half of them owing to an unresolved V gene in the studies checked, with the rest unexplained. In all, the sample holds around 74,000 clones, and 92% of those were seen once. 0.15% of the sample is held by the ten biggest clonotypes. Sequencing was performed on naive CD4+ T cells from blood. According to the study, the label for this sample's cell subset or site signals: CD45RO-negative CD62L-positive naive CD4 T cells. These receptors all stem from a person aged 25 to 69 in good health.

J is TRBJ2-1 and V is TRBV5-3; TRBD2 matches at 7 bases. TRBV5-3 has ORF status, its function being uncertain. With V trimmed by 4 bases and J by 4 bases, 8 bases remained unmatched. This CDR3 is built from 15 residues. CDR3: CARSPPGGIYNEQFF. The CDR3 DNA is TGTGCCAGAAGCCCCCCCGGGGGGATTTACAATGAGCAGTTCTTC.

This rearrangement joins TRBV6-1 to TRBJ2-2; 9 bases match TRBD1. V lost 4 bases, J lost 2 bases, and 11 bases stayed unmatched. The CDR3 is 18 residues long. CDR1 is MNHNS and CDR2 is SASEGT in the germline V gene. Here the CDR3 reads CASSARDRVWVNTGELFF. For the CDR3, the DNA is TGTGCCAGCAGTGCCCGGGACAGGGTATGGGTTAACACCGGGGAGCTGTTTTTT.

The chain couples TRBV27 to TRBJ2-5, with 8 bases matching TRBD2. The CDR3 consists of 15 residues. The ends lost 2 bases at V and 5 bases at J; junction bases unmatched: 7. CDR1 and CDR2 (germline): MNHEY, SMNVEV (reference sequence). The CDR3 sequence: CASSLGGGFPETQYF. The CDR3 bases are TGTGCCAGCAGTTTAGGCGGGGGGTTTCCCGAGACCCAGTACTTC.

The genes are TRBV10-1 and TRBJ1-1; no clear D. The CDR3 has 16 residues. The V gene lost 0 bases and the J gene lost 1 base, with 12 bases spanning the gap. In germline, CDR1 is WNHNN, CDR2 SYGVQD (reference sequence). This CDR3 reads CASSESIGGRNTEAFF. CDR3 DNA sequence: TGCGCCAGCAGTGAGTCGATTGGAGGGAGGAACACTGAAGCTTTCTTT.

The chain is built from TRBV5-1 and TRBJ2-3; D is ambiguous. This CDR3 contains 13 residues. Trimming removed 4 bases from V and 0 bases from J, with 6 bases in between. The V gene's germline CDR1 is SGHRS and CDR2 YFSETQ. The CDR3 nucleotides are TGCGCCAGCAGCGCCACTAGCACAGATACGCAGTATTTT. This codes for CASSATSTDTQYF.

The chain couples TRBV25-1 to TRBJ1-1; D is perhaps TRBD1 (6 bases). The V gene lost 3 bases and the J gene lost 3 bases, with 14 bases spanning the gap. The CDR3 sequence is 15 residues long. CDR1 is MGHDK, CDR2 SYGVNS, per germline. The CDR3 reads CASSDPRSGDTEAFF. As DNA, the CDR3 is TGTGCCAGCAGTGACCCCCGGTCAGGGGACACTGAAGCTTTCTTT.

The CDR3 region has the DNA TGTGCCAGCAGCTTCGCTGGGGCCAACGTCCTGACTTTC. Translated, it gives CASSFAGANVLTF. The V gene is TRBV5-6, the J gene TRBJ2-6, with no clear D. Germline V lookup: CDR1 SGHDT, CDR2 YYEEEE. The CDR3 consists of 13 residues. V shed 2 bases and J shed 2 bases, with 2 bases lying between them.

The rearrangement links TRBV2 to TRBJ1-5; 8 bases fit TRBD1. Germline CDR1 SNHLY, CDR2 FYNNEI. CDR3 length equals 14 residues. Trimming cost V 8 bases and J 7 bases; bases outside gene matches: 10. CDR3: CASGAGQGGQPQHF. CDR3 sequence (DNA): TGTGCCAGCGGCGCTGGACAGGGAGGACAGCCCCAGCATTTT.

The V gene is TRBV19, the J gene TRBJ1-5, with 8 bases aligning to TRBD1. The CDR3 runs 17 residues. Germline V CDR1 and CDR2: LNHDA, SQIVND (reference sequence). The J segment lost 1 base and the V segment lost 5 bases, leaving 10 bases of the junction unmatched. CDR3 residues: CASSSRTGTQSNQPQHF. CDR3 nucleotides: TGTGCCAGTAGTTCCCGGACAGGGACCCAGAGCAATCAGCCCCAGCATTTT.

The gene calls are TRBV19 and TRBJ1-5; D gene ambiguous. The CDR3 runs 13 residues. Trimming took off 1 base at V and 7 bases at J, with 8 bases between the two ends. Germline CDR1 and CDR2: LNHDA and SQIVND (reference sequence). CDR3 sequence reads: CASSIGTRQPQHF. The CDR3 region has the DNA TGTGCCAGTAGTATAGGAACCAGACAGCCCCAGCATTTT.

This clone showed up just once. The chain links TRBV15 to TRBJ1-1; possible D gene TRBD1, 6 bases. This CDR3 spans 16 amino acids. The ends were cut back, 0 bases at V and 1 base at J, with 12 bases in the middle. Germline values: CDR1 LNHNV, CDR2 YYDKDF (reference sequence). The CDR3 sequence: CATSRDLGGRNTEAFF. As DNA, the CDR3 is TGTGCCACCAGCAGAGATCTGGGGGGGCGGAACACTGAAGCTTTCTTT. The full variable domain, rest sourced from reference TRBV15 and TRBJ1-1, is DAMVIQNPRYQVTQFGKPVTLSCSQTLNHNVMYWYQQKSSQAPKLLFHYYDKDFNNEADTPDNFQSRRPNTSFCFLDIRSPGLGDTAMYLCATSRDLGGRNTEAFFGQGTRLTVV.

The rearrangement links TRBV10-3 to TRBJ1-1; TRBD1 aligns across 7 bases. Germline CDR1 ENHRY, CDR2 SYGVKD. This CDR3 is built from 14 residues. V was clipped by 3 bases and J by 6 bases; unmatched bases: 7. The CDR3 nucleotides are TGTGCCATCAGTGACCTTACAGGGGTATCTGAAGCTTTCTTT. Amino acid sequence: CAISDLTGVSEAFF.

This clone was seen a few times. This chain links TRBV19 with TRBJ1-4, with 7 bases fitting TRBD1. The CDR3 has 15 amino acids. Germline V lookup: CDR1 LNHDA, CDR2 SQIVND (reference sequence). J was trimmed by 8 bases and V by 4 bases; bases with no gene match: 10. The DNA for the CDR3 is TGTGCCAGTAGTAACAGAGACAGGGCCCCGGAAAAACTGTTTTTT. Translating it yields CASSNRDRAPEKLFF.

The chain carries TRBV5-4 and TRBJ2-3; maybe TRBD2 (5 bases). The V end was cut by 1 base, the J end by 0 bases, with 15 bases between. Germline-derived CDR1 and CDR2 are SGHNT and YYREEE (reference sequence). The CDR3 is made up of 17 amino acids. CDR3: CASSLPPGGPSTDTQYF. In nucleotides, the CDR3 is TGTGCCAGCAGCTTGCCCCCTGGCGGGCCTAGCACAGATACGCAGTATTTT.

The chain employs TRBV5-5 and TRBJ2-7; TRBD1 agrees at 9 bases. This CDR3 comprises 15 residues. Per the germline V gene, CDR1 is SGHKS and CDR2 is YYEKEE (reference sequence). V shed 5 bases and J 5 bases; nucleotides not matched to a gene: 11. For the CDR3, the DNA is TGTGCCAGCAGTACCGGGACAGGGATACGGGACGAGCAGTACTTC. Translation: CASSTGTGIRDEQYF.

J is TRBJ1-6 and V is TRBV18, with D unresolved. This CDR3 region has 13 residues. V gave up 3 bases and J gave up 11 bases, with 11 bases separating them. Germline V gene sequence: CDR1 KGHSH, CDR2 LQKENI. The CDR3 spells CASSPGSGAPLHF. CDR3 sequence (DNA): TGTGCCAGCTCACCCGGGAGTGGGGCACCCCTCCACTTT.

This clone was counted only a few times. V is TRBV7-6 and J is TRBJ1-3, with D tentatively TRBD1 (5 bases). V gave up 1 base and J gave up 1 base, with 20 bases separating them. The germline V gene has CDR1 SGHVS and CDR2 FNYEAQ. This CDR3 region has 19 residues. CDR3 amino acids: CASSLEGHRASSSGNTIYF. The CDR3, as DNA: TGTGCCAGCAGCTTAGAGGGGCATCGGGCGAGCTCGTCTGGAAACACCATATATTTT.

V and J are TRBV4-1 and TRBJ1-4; 7 bases align to TRBD1. There are 19 residues in the CDR3. The V segment lost 0 bases and the J segment 0 bases; nucleotides outside the gene matches: 10. CDR1 is MGHRA and CDR2 is YSYEKL in the germline V gene. Written as DNA, the CDR3 is TGCGCCAGCAGCCAAGAAGTTTTCCCCACAGGGGCAACTAATGAAAAACTGTTTTTT. Protein: CASSQEVFPTGATNEKLFF.

This rearrangement joins TRBV18 to TRBJ2-3; tentatively, D is TRBD2 (6 bases). Germline V gives CDR1 KGHSH, CDR2 LQKENI. The CDR3 has 16 residues. Trimming took 0 bases from V and 1 from J, leaving 11 bases between them. The CDR3: CASSPPLASGTDTQYF. CDR3 in DNA: TGTGCCAGCTCACCACCATTGGCTAGCGGCACAGATACGCAGTATTTT.

The CDR3 loop is CASSFKLMNTEAFF. CDR3 nucleotide sequence: TGTGCCAGCAGCTTCAAGCTTATGAACACTGAAGCTTTCTTT. The chain employs TRBV2 and TRBJ1-1; D is unclear. The CDR3 has 14 residues. V was pared by 6 bases and J by 0 bases, with 11 bases between. Per the germline V gene, CDR1 is SNHLY and CDR2 is FYNNEI.

The chain combines TRBV5-6 with TRBJ2-7, with D maybe TRBD2 (5 bases). Germline CDR1 and CDR2: SGHDT and YYEEEE. There are 15 residues in the CDR3. Trimming removed 0 bases from V and 1 base from J, with 11 bases in between. CDR3 sequence: CASSLGIATSYEQYF. Written as DNA, the CDR3 is TGTGCCAGCAGCTTGGGGATAGCGACTTCCTACGAGCAGTACTTC.